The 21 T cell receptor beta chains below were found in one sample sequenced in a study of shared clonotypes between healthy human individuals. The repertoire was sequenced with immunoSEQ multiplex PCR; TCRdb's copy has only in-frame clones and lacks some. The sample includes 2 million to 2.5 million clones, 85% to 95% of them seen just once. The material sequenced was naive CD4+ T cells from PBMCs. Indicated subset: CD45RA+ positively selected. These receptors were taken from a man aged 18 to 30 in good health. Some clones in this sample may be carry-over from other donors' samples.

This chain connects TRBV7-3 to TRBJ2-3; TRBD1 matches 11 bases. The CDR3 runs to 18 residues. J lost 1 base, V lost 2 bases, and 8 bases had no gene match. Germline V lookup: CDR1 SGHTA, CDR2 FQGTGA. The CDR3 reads CASSLFGQGAGGTDTQYF. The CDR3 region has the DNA TGTGCCAGCAGCTTATTCGGACAGGGGGCAGGAGGCACAGATACGCAGTATTTT.

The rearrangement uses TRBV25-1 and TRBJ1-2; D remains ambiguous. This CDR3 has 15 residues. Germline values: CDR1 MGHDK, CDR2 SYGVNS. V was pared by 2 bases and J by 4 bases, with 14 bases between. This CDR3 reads CASSERNQMIYGYTF. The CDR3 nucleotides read TGTGCCAGCAGTGAAAGGAACCAAATGATCTATGGCTACACCTTC.

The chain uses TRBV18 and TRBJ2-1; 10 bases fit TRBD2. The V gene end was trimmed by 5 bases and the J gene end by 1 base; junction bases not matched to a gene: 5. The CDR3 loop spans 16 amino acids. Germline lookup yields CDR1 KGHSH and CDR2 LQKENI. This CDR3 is CASSRTSGQSYNEQFF. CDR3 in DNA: TGTGCCAGCTCAAGGACTAGCGGTCAATCCTACAATGAGCAGTTCTTC.

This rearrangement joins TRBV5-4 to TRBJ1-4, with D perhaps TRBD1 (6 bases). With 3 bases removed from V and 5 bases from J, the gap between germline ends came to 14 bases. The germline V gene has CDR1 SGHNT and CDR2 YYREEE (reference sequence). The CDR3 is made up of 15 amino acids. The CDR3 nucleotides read TGTGCCAGCAGCTATGGACAGCGGGCGAATGAAAAACTGTTTTTT. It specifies CASSYGQRANEKLFF.

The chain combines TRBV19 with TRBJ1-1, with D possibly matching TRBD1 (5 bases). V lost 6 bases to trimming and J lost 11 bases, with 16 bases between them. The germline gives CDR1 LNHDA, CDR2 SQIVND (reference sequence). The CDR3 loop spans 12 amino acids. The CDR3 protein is CASSPPTGIAFF. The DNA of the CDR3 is TGTGCCAGTAGCCCTCCCACAGGTATCGCTTTCTTT.

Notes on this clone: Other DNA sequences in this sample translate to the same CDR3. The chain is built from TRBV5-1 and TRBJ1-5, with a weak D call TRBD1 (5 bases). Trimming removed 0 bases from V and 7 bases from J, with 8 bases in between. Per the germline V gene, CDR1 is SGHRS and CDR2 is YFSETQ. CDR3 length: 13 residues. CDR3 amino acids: CASSLEGVQPQHF. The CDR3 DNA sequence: TGCGCCAGCAGCTTGGAAGGGGTGCAGCCCCAGCATTTT.

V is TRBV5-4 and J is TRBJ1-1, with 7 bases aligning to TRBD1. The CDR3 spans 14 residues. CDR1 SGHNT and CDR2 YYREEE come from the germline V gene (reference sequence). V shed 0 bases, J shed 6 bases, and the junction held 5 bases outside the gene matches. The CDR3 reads CASSLARGVAEAFF. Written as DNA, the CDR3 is TGTGCCAGCAGCTTGGCCAGGGGGGTGGCTGAAGCTTTCTTT. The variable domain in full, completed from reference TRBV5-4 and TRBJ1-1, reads ETGVTQSPTHLIKTRGQQVTLRCSSQSGHNTVSWYQQALGQGPQFIFQYYREEENGRGNFPPRFSGLQFPNYSSELNVNALELDDSALYLCASSLARGVAEAFFGQGTRLTVV.

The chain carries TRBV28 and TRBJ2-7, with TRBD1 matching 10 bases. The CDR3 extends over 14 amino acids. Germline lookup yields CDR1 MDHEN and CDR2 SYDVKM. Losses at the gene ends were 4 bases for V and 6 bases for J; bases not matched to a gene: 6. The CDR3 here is CASSYRQGAREQYF. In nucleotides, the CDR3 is TGTGCCAGCAGTTATAGACAGGGGGCTCGCGAGCAGTACTTC.

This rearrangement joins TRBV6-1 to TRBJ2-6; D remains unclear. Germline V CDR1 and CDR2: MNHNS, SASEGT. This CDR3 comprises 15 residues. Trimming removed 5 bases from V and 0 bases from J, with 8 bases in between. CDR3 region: CASSSSLSGANVLTF. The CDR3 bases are TGTGCCAGCAGTTCTTCCCTCTCTGGGGCCAACGTCCTGACTTTC.

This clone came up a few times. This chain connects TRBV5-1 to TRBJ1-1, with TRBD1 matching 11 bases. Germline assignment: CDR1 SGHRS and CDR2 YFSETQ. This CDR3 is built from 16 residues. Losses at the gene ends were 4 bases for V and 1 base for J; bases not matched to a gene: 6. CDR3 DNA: TGCGCCAGCAGCCTAGGACAGGGGGCCCCGAACACTGAAGCTTTCTTT. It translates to CASSLGQGAPNTEAFF.

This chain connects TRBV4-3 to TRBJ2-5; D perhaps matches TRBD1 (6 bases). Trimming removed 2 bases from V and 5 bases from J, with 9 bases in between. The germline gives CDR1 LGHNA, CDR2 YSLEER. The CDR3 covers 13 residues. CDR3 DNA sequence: TGCGCCAGCAGCCAAACAGGGTCGGAGACCCAGTACTTC. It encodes CASSQTGSETQYF.

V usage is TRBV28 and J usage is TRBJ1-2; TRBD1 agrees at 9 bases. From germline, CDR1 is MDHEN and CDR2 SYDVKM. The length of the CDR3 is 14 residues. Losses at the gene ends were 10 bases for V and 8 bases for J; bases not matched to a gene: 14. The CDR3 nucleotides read TGTGCCACCCACATCGACGACAGGGGGAACGGCTACACCTTC. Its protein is CATHIDDRGNGYTF.

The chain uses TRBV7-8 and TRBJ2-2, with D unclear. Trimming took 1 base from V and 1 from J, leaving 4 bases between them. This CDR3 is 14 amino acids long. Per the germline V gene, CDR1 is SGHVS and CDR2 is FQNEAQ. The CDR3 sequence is CASSLVRNTGELFF. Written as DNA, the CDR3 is TGTGCCAGCAGCTTAGTGCGGAACACCGGGGAGCTGTTTTTT.

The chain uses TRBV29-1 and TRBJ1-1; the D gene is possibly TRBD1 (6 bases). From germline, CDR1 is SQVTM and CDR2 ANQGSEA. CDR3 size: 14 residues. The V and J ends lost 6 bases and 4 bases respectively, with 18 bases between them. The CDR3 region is CSVTTTGMGTEAFF. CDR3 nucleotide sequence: TGCAGCGTGACCACAACAGGGATGGGCACTGAAGCTTTCTTT.

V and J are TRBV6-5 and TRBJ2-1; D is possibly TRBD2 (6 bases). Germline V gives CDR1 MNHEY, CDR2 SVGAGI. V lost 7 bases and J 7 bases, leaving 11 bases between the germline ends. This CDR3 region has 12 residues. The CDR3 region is CASTHGSNEQFF. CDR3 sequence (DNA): TGTGCCAGCACCCACGGGAGTAATGAGCAGTTCTTC.

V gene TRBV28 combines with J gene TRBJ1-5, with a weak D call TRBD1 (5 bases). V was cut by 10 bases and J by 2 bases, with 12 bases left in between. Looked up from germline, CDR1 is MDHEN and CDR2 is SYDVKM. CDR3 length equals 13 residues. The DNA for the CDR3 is TGTGCCATCCAGGGAGAAGGCAATCAGCCCCAGCATTTT. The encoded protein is CAIQGEGNQPQHF.

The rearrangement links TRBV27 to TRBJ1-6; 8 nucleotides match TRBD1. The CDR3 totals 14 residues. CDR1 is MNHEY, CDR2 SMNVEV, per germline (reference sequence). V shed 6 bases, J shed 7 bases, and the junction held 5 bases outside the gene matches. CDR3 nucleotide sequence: TGTGCCAGCAGGGGACAGGTGGGGAATTCACCCCTCCACTTT. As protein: CASRGQVGNSPLHF.

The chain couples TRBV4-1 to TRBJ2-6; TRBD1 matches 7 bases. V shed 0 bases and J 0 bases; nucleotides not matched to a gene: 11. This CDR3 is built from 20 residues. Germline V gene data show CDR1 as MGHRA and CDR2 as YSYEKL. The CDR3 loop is CASSQDMAQQGYSGANVLTF. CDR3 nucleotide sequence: TGCGCCAGCAGCCAAGATATGGCCCAACAGGGGTACTCTGGGGCCAACGTCCTGACTTTC.

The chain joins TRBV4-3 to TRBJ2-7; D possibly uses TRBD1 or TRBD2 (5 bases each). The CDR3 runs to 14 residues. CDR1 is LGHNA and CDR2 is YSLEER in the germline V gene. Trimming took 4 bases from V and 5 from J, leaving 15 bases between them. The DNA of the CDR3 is TGCGCCAGCAGCCCCCCGGGGCGCCTAGACGAGCAGTACTTC. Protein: CASSPPGRLDEQYF.

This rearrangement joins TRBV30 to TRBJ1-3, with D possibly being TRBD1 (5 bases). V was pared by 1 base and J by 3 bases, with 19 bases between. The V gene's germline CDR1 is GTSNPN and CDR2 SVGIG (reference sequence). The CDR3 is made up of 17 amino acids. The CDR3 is CAWSAPQGGGRGNTIYF. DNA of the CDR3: TGTGCCTGGAGTGCTCCGCAGGGCGGAGGTCGTGGAAACACCATATATTTT. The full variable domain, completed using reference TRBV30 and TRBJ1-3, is SQTIHQWPATLVQPVGSPLSLECTVEGTSNPNLYWYRQAAGRGLQLLFYSVGIGQISSEVPQNLSASRPQDRQFILSSKKLLLSDSGFYLCAWSAPQGGGRGNTIYFGEGSWLTVV.

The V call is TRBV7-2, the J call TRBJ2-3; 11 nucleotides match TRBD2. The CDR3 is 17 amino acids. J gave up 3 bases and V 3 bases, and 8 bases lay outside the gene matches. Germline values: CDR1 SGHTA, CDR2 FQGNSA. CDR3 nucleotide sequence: TGTGCCAGCAGCTTTCGCTCTAGCGGGAGGCTGACAGATACGCAGTATTTT. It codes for CASSFRSSGRLTDTQYF.